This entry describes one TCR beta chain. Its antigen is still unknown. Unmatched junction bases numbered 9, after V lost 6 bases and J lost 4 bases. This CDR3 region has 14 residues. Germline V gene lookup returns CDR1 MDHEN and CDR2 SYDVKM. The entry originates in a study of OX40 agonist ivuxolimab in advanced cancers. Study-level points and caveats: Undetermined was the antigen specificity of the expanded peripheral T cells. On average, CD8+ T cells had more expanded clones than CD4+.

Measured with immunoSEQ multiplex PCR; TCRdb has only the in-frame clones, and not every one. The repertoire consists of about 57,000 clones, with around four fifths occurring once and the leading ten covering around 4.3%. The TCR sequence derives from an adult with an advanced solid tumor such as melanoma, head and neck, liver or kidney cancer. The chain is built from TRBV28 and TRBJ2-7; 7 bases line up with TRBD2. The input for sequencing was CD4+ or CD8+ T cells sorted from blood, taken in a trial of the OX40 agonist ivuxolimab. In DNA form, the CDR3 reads TGTGCCAGCAGCTCCGTGCGGGAGCGGTACGAGCAGTACTTC. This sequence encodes CASSSVRERYEQYF.